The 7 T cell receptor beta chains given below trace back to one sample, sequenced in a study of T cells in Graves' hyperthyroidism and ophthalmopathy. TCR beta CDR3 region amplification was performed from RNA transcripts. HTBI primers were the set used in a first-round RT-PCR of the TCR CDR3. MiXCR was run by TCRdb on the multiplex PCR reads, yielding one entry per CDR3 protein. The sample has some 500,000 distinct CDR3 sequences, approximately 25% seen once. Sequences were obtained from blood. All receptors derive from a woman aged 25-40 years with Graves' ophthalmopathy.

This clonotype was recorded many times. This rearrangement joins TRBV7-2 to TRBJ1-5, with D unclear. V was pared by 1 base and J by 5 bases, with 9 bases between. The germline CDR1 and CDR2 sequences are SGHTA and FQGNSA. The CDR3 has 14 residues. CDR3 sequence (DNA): TGTGCCAGCAGCTTAGTATCTACGGATCAGCCCCAGCATTTT. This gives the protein CASSLVSTDQPQHF.

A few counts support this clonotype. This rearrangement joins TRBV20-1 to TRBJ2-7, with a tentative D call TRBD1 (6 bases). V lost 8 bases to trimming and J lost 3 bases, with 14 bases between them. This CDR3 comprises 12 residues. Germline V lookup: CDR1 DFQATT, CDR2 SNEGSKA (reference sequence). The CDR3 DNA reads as TGCAGTACGAGACAGGCGAACTACGAGCAGTACTTC. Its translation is CSTRQANYEQYF.

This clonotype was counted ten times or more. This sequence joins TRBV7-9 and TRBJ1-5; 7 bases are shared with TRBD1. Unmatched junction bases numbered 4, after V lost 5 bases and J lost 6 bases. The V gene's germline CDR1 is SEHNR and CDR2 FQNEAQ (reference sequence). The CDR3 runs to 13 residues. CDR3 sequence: CASSETGPQPQHF. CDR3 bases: TGTGCCAGCAGCGAGACAGGGCCTCAGCCCCAGCATTTT.

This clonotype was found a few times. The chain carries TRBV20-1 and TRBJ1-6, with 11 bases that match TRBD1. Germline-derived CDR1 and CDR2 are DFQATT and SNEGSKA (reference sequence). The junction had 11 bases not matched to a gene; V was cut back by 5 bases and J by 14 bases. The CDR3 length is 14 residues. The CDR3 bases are TGCAGTGCTGGACAGGGGGCTCGTTCAGTGTCCCTCCACTTT. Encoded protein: CSAGQGARSVSLHF.

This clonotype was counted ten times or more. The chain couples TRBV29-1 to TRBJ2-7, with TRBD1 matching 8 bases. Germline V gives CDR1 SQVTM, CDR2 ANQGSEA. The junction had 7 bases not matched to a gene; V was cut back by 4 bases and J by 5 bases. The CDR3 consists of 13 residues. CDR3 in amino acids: CSVARTGSNEQYF. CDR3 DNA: TGCAGCGTTGCCCGGACAGGGAGCAACGAGCAGTACTTC.

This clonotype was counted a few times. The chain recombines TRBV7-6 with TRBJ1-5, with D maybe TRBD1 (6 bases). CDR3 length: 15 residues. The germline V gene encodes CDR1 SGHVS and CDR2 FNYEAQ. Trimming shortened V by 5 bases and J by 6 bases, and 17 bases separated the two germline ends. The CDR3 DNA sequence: TGTGCCAGCAGCCAGGGGTCAGGGGTGGGTCAGCCCCAGCATTTT. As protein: CASSQGSGVGQPQHF.

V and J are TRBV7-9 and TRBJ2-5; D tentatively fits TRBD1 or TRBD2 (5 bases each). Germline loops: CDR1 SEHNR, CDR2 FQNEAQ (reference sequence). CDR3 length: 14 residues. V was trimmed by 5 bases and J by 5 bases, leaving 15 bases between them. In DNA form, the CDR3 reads TGTGCCAGCAGCCTAGGGGTTGGCGGGGAGACCCAGTACTTC. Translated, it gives CASSLGVGGETQYF.